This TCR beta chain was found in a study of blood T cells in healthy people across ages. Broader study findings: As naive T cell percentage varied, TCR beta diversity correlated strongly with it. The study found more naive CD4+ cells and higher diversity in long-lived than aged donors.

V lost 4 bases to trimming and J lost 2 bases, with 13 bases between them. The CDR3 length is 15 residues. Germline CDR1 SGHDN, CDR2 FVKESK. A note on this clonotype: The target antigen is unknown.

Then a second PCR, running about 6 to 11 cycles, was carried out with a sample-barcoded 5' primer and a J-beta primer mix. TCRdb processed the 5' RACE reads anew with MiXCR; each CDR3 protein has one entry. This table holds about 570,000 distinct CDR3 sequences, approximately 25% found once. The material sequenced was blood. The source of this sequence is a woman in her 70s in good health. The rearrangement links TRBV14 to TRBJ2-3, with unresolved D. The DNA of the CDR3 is TGTGCCAGCAGCCTGGGTCCGGCAGTCACAGATACGCAGTATTTT. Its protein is CASSLGPAVTDTQYF.